This T cell receptor beta chain was sequenced for a study of T cells after yellow fever vaccination. The CDR3 is made up of 14 amino acids. V gave up 3 bases and J gave up 5 bases, with 10 bases separating them. This clonotype was seen repeatedly, ten times or more. TCRdb used MiXCR to reprocess the 5' RACE reads, holding one entry per CDR3 protein. The profile covers over 300,000 distinct CDR3 sequences, with more than 3% appearing a single time and about a quarter taken by the ten largest. The receptor's source is a man aged 18 to 29 who received the YFV17D yellow fever vaccine. The rearrangement links TRBV12-3 or TRBV12-4 to TRBJ2-2; D perhaps matches TRBD2 (6 bases). The source was PBMCs, collected on the day of the yellow fever booster vaccination. The CDR3 region is CASSFGGYTGELFF. The CDR3 nucleotides are TGTGCCAGCAGTTTCGGGGGTTATACCGGGGAGCTGTTTTTT.